This TCR beta chain originates from a study of cytomegalovirus exposure and HLA in healthy donors. Study results and limitations: In an earlier analysis, productive rearrangement rates for most beta V segments clustered near 87% or 30%. The investigators catalogued about 170 TCR beta chains as cytomegalovirus-associated.

The CDR3 covers 13 residues. Germline V gene sequence: CDR1 SQVTM, CDR2 ANQGSEA. Unmatched junction bases numbered 6, after V lost 8 bases and J lost 1 base. Primers included in the PCR were 60 Vbeta and 13 Jbeta primers. Sequencing was performed with immunoSEQ multiplex PCR; in TCRdb, only in-frame clones are kept and a portion is missing. Altogether about 98,000 clones are present, more than 60% being singletons, with the ten largest covering over 2%. Comment on this clone: The antigen is unknown.

The clonotype was recovered from a man aged 50 or older in good health and CMV-seronegative. V usage is TRBV29-1 and J usage is TRBJ1-1; TRBD1 matches at 8 bases. Sequenced sample: PBMCs. CDR3 in amino acids: CSTIDRGNTEAFF. The DNA of the CDR3 is TGCAGCACCATCGACAGGGGGAACACTGAAGCTTTCTTT.